This TCR beta chain is from a study of blood T cell repertoires in COVID-19. Overall study context: COVID-19 samples collected from the United States, Italy and Spain covered acute and convalescent phases.

Original analysis: Nucleated cell number was recorded as an estimate derived from reference gene primer amplification. Method: immunoSEQ multiplex PCR; TCRdb's copy keeps in-frame clones and lacks some. The D gene and trimming were derived from the DNA, and the V and J assignments and clone size from that table. The sample has approximately 210,000 clones, 70% to 90% seen once. This TCR was recovered from a woman aged 35 to 49 who had recovered from COVID-19. The sequenced sample consisted of peripheral blood.

The CDR3 sequence: CASSVGGTVNTEAFF. In DNA form, the CDR3 reads TGTGCCAGCAGCGTTGGGGGGACAGTTAACACTGAAGCTTTCTTT. The chain uses TRBV9 and TRBJ1-1, with 7 bases identical to TRBD1. The CDR3 spans 15 residues. V shed 2 bases, J shed 2 bases, and the junction held 6 bases outside the gene matches. The germline V gene encodes CDR1 SGDLS and CDR2 YYNGEE. The full variable domain, in which reference TRBV9 and TRBJ1-1 provide the parts outside the CDR3, is DSGVTQTPKHLITATGQRVTLRCSPRSGDLSVYWYQQSLDQGLQFLIQYYNGEERAKGNILERFSAQQFPDLHSELNLSSLELGDSALYFCASSVGGTVNTEAFFGQGTRLTVV.